This entry lists 25 T cell receptor beta chains sequenced from one sample in a study of type 1 and type 2 diabetes patients (dated by TCRdb to about 2016). The sequencing machine was an Illumina MiSeq. For TCRbeta CDR3 amplification, the template was genomic DNA taken from the sorted T cell subsets. Multiplex PCR with 30 forward and 13 reverse primers amplified the TCRbeta CDR3 region. TCRdb trimmed the raw reads at Q25, called clones with MiXCR and kept productive beta chains. All rows with the same CDR3 protein become a single entry with the most common DNA and genes. This sample holds a few hundred thousand distinct CDR3 sequences; around 50% were observed only once. The ten top clones hold roughly an eighth of the sample. The sequencing sample was made of peripheral blood mononuclear cells (PBMCs). These receptors all stem from a man between 18 and 29 years old with type 2 diabetes.

This clonotype was recorded only once. The chain recombines TRBV10-1 with TRBJ2-7, with D hard to call. Trimming pared 3 bases from V and 4 bases from J, leaving 10 bases between. The CDR3 is 13 residues long. Germline-derived CDR1 and CDR2 are WNHNN and SYGVQD (reference sequence). Written as DNA, the CDR3 is TGCGCCAGCAGTGACTCCGGGCAGTACGAGCAGTACTTC. It is translated as CASSDSGQYEQYF.

The rearrangement links TRBV28 to TRBJ1-1; no firm D call. CDR3 size: 11 residues. Trimming cost V 5 bases and J 6 bases, with 7 bases left between them. Per the germline V gene, CDR1 is MDHEN and CDR2 is SYDVKM. CDR3 nucleotides: TGTGCCAGCAGTAGGCGCCCTGAAGCTTTCTTT. Its translation: CASSRRPEAFF.

This clonotype showed up just a few times. The V and J genes are TRBV25-1 and TRBJ2-3, with D hard to call. The CDR3 is made up of 14 amino acids. Trimming left V 5 bases short and J 3 bases short, with 12 bases between. CDR1 is MGHDK, CDR2 SYGVNS, per germline. CDR3 loop: CASSFQLETDTQYF. In DNA, the CDR3 is TGTGCCAGCAGTTTTCAGCTAGAAACAGATACGCAGTATTTT.

This clonotype has ten or more counts. This chain links TRBV19 with TRBJ1-6; D uncertain. Between the trimmed V and J ends, which lost 0 bases and 10 bases, there was a span of 7 bases. The germline gives CDR1 LNHDA, CDR2 SQIVND (reference sequence). The CDR3 covers 13 residues. Here the CDR3 reads CASSIDETSPLHF. CDR3 sequence (DNA): TGTGCCAGTAGTATAGATGAGACGTCACCCCTCCACTTT. The full variable domain, in which reference TRBV19 and TRBJ1-6 provide the parts outside the CDR3, is DGGITQSPKYLFRKEGQNVTLSCEQNLNHDAMYWYRQDPGQGLRLIYYSQIVNDFQKGDIAEGYSVSREKKESFPLTVTSAQKNPTAFYLCASSIDETSPLHFGNGTRLTVT.

This clonotype was counted between two and nine times. The J gene is TRBJ2-7, the V gene TRBV7-3; 8 nucleotides match TRBD2. With V trimmed by 2 bases and J by 2 bases, 2 bases remained unmatched. The CDR3 covers 14 residues. Per germline, CDR1 SGHTA and CDR2 FQGTGA. Here the CDR3 reads CASSLYGGAYEQYF. The CDR3, as DNA: TGTGCCAGCAGCTTATACGGGGGGGCCTACGAGCAGTACTTC.

The chain employs TRBV20-1 and TRBJ2-1; tentative D call: TRBD2 (6 bases). CDR3 length: 13 residues. The V end was cut by 6 bases, the J end by 3 bases, with 12 bases between. Germline CDR1 DFQATT, CDR2 SNEGSKA (reference sequence). The CDR3 loop is CSARLAIYNEQFF. Written as DNA, the CDR3 is TGCAGTGCAAGGCTAGCGATCTACAATGAGCAGTTCTTC.

Of note for this clonotype: No conserved phenylalanine or tryptophan is present at the end of the CDR3, so a read error is the likely explanation. The gene calls are TRBV27 and TRBJ2-1, with D possibly being TRBD1 (6 bases). V lost 8 bases and J 5 bases, leaving 13 bases between the germline ends. CDR3 length equals 13 residues. Per the germline V gene, CDR1 is MNHEY and CDR2 is SMNVEV (reference sequence). CDR3 nucleotides: TGTGCCAGCTCCACAGGGCCAAACAATGAGCAGTTCCTC. Translation gives CASSTGPNNEQFL.

CDR3 sequence (DNA): TGCAGTGCTAGAGACCTCTCCGAGTCCCCGGCGTACGAGCAGTACTTC. Encoded protein: CSARDLSESPAYEQYF. This chain connects TRBV20-1 to TRBJ2-7; unclear D gene. CDR3 size: 16 residues. V lost 0 bases, J lost 4 bases, and 19 bases lay in between. The germline V gene has CDR1 DFQATT and CDR2 SNEGSKA (reference sequence).

This chain links TRBV7-2 with TRBJ2-7; TRBD1 matches at 7 bases. Germline CDR1 SGHTA, CDR2 FQGNSA. V lost 4 bases to trimming and J lost 3 bases; unmatched junction nucleotides: 6. The CDR3 covers 14 residues. This CDR3 reads CASSSYWDSYEQYF. The DNA of the CDR3 is TGTGCCAGCAGCTCATATTGGGACAGCTACGAGCAGTACTTC. Full variable domain (outside the CDR3, taken from reference TRBV7-2 and TRBJ2-7): GAGVSQSPSNKVTEKGKDVELRCDPISGHTALYWYRQSLGQGLEFLIYFQGNSAPDKSGLPSDRFSAERTGGSVSTLTIQRTQQEDSAVYLCASSSYWDSYEQYFGPGTRLTVT.

Worth noting for this clonotype: This may be a read error, as it is one base from a much larger clone. As DNA, the CDR3 is TGTGCCACCAGCGCACCCGAGACGGGCACTGAAGCTTCCTTT. Translation gives CATSAPETGTEASF. The rearrangement joins TRBV15 to TRBJ1-1, with unresolved D. There are 14 residues in the CDR3. The germline gives CDR1 LNHNV, CDR2 YYDKDF (reference sequence).

The chain employs TRBV13 and TRBJ2-5; 7 positions match TRBD1. CDR3 length equals 13 residues. Germline V gene sequence: CDR1 PRHDT, CDR2 FYEKMQ (reference sequence). The trim removed 8 bases at V and 3 bases at J, leaving 6 bases unmatched. CDR3 sequence: CASCSGTEETQYF. The CDR3 DNA reads as TGTGCCAGCTGCTCCGGGACAGAAGAGACCCAGTACTTC.

The chain recombines TRBV5-1 with TRBJ1-2; 9 positions match TRBD1. Germline assignment: CDR1 SGHRS and CDR2 YFSETQ. The CDR3 runs to 14 residues. Trimming removed 4 bases from V and 6 bases from J; junction bases left unmatched: 7. CDR3 sequence (DNA): TGCGCCAGCAGCACGGACAGGGGCCAAGATGGCTACACCTTC. Its translation is CASSTDRGQDGYTF.

On this clonotype itself: The junction and the germline gene differ at one end; a read error may be behind it. The chain employs TRBV9 and TRBJ2-1; D remains unclear. The length of the CDR3 is 12 residues. Germline V gene sequence: CDR1 SGDLS, CDR2 YYNGEE. CDR3 in amino acids: CARSVDKNEQFF. DNA of the CDR3: TGTGCCAGAAGCGTAGATAAGAATGAGCAGTTCTTC.

The J gene is TRBJ2-7, the V gene TRBV27; TRBD1 matches 8 bases. The ends lost 3 bases at V and 6 bases at J; junction bases unmatched: 4. CDR3 size: 13 residues. The germline gives CDR1 MNHEY, CDR2 SMNVEV (reference sequence). The CDR3 sequence: CASSLSGGGEQYF. CDR3 coding DNA: TGTGCCAGCAGTTTGTCAGGGGGCGGCGAGCAGTACTTC.

Here the CDR3 DNA reads TGTGCCAGTAGTCCCAGGGGGTCGTTCTCTGGGGCCAACGTCCTGACTTTC. Amino acid sequence: CASSPRGSFSGANVLTF. V usage is TRBV19 and J usage is TRBJ2-6, with TRBD1 identical over 7 bases. The germline gives CDR1 LNHDA, CDR2 SQIVND (reference sequence). This CDR3 is built from 17 residues. The trim removed 5 bases at V and 0 bases at J, leaving 7 bases unmatched.

V usage is TRBV25-1 and J usage is TRBJ2-3; no clear D gene. V was trimmed by 3 bases and J by 4 bases, leaving 17 bases between them. The CDR3 totals 16 residues. Germline CDR1 reads MGHDK; CDR2 reads SYGVNS. This chain's CDR3 is CASSERASPPPDTQYF. In DNA, the CDR3 is TGTGCCAGCAGTGAGCGTGCCAGTCCTCCCCCAGATACGCAGTATTTT.

A few counts support this clonotype. CDR3 region: CASSSSGFYNEQFF. Here the CDR3 DNA reads TGTGCCAGCAGCTCTAGCGGTTTTTACAATGAGCAGTTCTTC. The chain recombines TRBV7-9 with TRBJ2-1, with 7 nucleotides matching TRBD2. V gave up 4 bases and J gave up 4 bases; unmatched junction bases: 4. This CDR3 is 14 amino acids long. The germline CDR1 and CDR2 sequences are SEHNR and FQNEAQ (reference sequence).

This chain connects TRBV6-6 to TRBJ2-7; the match to TRBD1 covers 9 bases. The CDR3 is 13 amino acids. CDR1 is MNHNY, CDR2 SVGAGI, per germline (reference sequence). V was clipped by 9 bases and J by 6 bases; unmatched bases: 9. DNA for the CDR3: TGTGCCAGTACCGGGACAGGGAGTAGCGAGCAGTACTTC. It encodes CASTGTGSSEQYF.

This chain uses TRBV7-2 with TRBJ1-1; 10 bases are a match to TRBD1. J lost 7 bases, V lost 6 bases, and 8 bases had no gene match. CDR3 length: 14 amino acids. The germline V gene has CDR1 SGHTA and CDR2 FQGNSA. CDR3 sequence (DNA): TGTGCCAGCAGTCTTCGGGACAGGGGAAATGAAGCTTTCTTT. Translating gives CASSLRDRGNEAFF. Using reference TRBV7-2 and TRBJ1-1 for the parts outside the CDR3, the full variable domain is GAGVSQSPSNKVTEKGKDVELRCDPISGHTALYWYRQSLGQGLEFLIYFQGNSAPDKSGLPSDRFSAERTGGSVSTLTIQRTQQEDSAVYLCASSLRDRGNEAFFGQGTRLTVV.

V gene TRBV7-9 combines with J gene TRBJ1-4, with 8 nucleotides matching TRBD1. This CDR3 comprises 16 residues. Unmatched junction bases numbered 9, after V lost 2 bases and J lost 7 bases. Per germline, CDR1 SEHNR and CDR2 FQNEAQ (reference sequence). CDR3: CASSLQGDRSGEKLFF. The CDR3 DNA sequence: TGTGCCAGCAGCTTACAAGGGGACAGGAGCGGTGAAAAACTGTTTTTT.

This clonotype was seen a single time. This chain connects TRBV11-2 to TRBJ2-7; no clear D. The J call may be in error: the DNA end matches TRBJ2-1 better. The germline V gene has CDR1 SGHAT and CDR2 FQNNGV. CDR3 length: 15 residues. Here the CDR3 reads CASSLRVLRWNEQFF. The CDR3 nucleotides read TGTGCCAGCAGCTTAAGAGTCCTCCGTTGGAATGAGCAGTTCTTC.

The V gene is TRBV5-1, the J gene TRBJ2-1, with D unresolved. CDR3 length: 11 amino acids. The ends were cut back, 8 bases at V and 5 bases at J, with 8 bases in the middle. Germline-derived CDR1 and CDR2 are SGHRS and YFSETQ. CDR3 protein: CASKLNNEQFF. The DNA of the CDR3 is TGCGCCAGTAAGCTAAACAATGAGCAGTTCTTC.

The rearrangement links TRBV2 to TRBJ1-6, with D perhaps TRBD1 (5 bases). The CDR3 covers 14 residues. The germline V gene encodes CDR1 SNHLY and CDR2 FYNNEI. Deletions cut 9 bases from V and 12 bases from J, with 21 bases between. CDR3 region: CASTSGLTNIPLHF. In DNA, the CDR3 is TGTGCCAGTACCTCGGGACTGACCAATATACCCCTCCACTTT. Full variable domain (rest looked up from reference TRBV2 and TRBJ1-6): EPEVTQTPSHQVTQMGQEVILRCVPISNHLYFYWYRQILGQKVEFLVSFYNNEISEKSEIFDDQFSVERPDGSNFTLKIRSTKLEDSAMYFCASTSGLTNIPLHFGNGTRLTVT.

V gene TRBV12-3 or TRBV12-4 combines with J gene TRBJ2-7; no clear D. This CDR3 contains 15 residues. The V end lost 4 bases, the J end lost 2 bases, and 15 bases lay between the germline ends. This CDR3 reads CASSSRKSKTYEQYF. The CDR3 coding sequence is TGTGCCAGCAGTTCCCGAAAATCCAAAACCTACGAGCAGTACTTC.

This clonotype was recorded a few times. The V gene is TRBV6-6, the J gene TRBJ2-7; TRBD1 might be the D (5 bases). Trimming stripped 5 bases from V and 4 bases from J, with 18 bases between. The CDR3 has 15 residues. Germline CDR1 reads MNHNY; CDR2 reads SVGAGI (reference sequence). For the CDR3, the DNA is TGTGCCAGCAGTCCGCCGACAGTGTCGCAATACGAGCAGTACTTC. Its protein product is CASSPPTVSQYEQYF.